This TCR beta chain was found in a study of T cells in Graves' hyperthyroidism and ophthalmopathy. Findings of the study overall: Patients with ophthalmopathy were separated from those with stable hyperthyroidism by a 13 V-J model. Among clonotypes expanded in thyroid above 0.001, most were also found in blood. Model output signaled ophthalmopathy a median around 6.9 months ahead of onset.

Exclusion of a patient resulted from uncontrolled infection, other autoimmune disease, pregnancy or lactation. CDR1 and CDR2 from the germline V gene are SGHRS and YFSETQ. J was trimmed by 6 bases and V by 0 bases; bases with no gene match: 3. CDR3 length: 15 amino acids. Researchers amplified the TCR beta CDR3 regions from RNA transcripts. First-round RT-PCR with HTBI primers amplified the TCR CDR3 region. TCRdb re-called the multiplex PCR reads through MiXCR, storing one row per CDR3 protein. The sample comprises about 350,000 distinct CDR3 sequences, around 13% of which are singletons, and 20% to 25% rests with the top ten. This clonotype was found many times. Its antigen remains unidentified.

This receptor was obtained from a woman aged 25-40 years with Graves' hyperthyroidism. The sample taken for sequencing was blood. The gene calls are TRBV5-1 and TRBJ2-2; 9 bases agree with TRBD2. The CDR3 DNA is TGCGCCAGCAGCTTGGTTTTAGCGGGAGCCGGGGAGCTGTTTTTT. This codes for CASSLVLAGAGELFF.